These T cell receptor beta chains were read from a single sample in a study of regulatory T cells in long-lasting Graves disease. TCRdb redid the calling of the multiplex PCR reads with MiXCR, one entry per CDR3 protein. The sample has about 420,000 distinct CDR3 sequences; roughly 15% are singletons. The sample was also reused in another study, on T cells in Graves' hyperthyroidism and ophthalmopathy.

The material was peripheral blood mononuclear cells (PBMCs), obtained at new diagnosis, from a patient treated with antithyroid drugs. The receptors originated from a woman aged 18 to 35 with Graves disease. The CDR3 runs from the conserved cysteine through the conserved F or W. The D gene is left open where the match is weak. Not every row has a clone size; where given, it reads once, few, many or a size class.

size	J	V	D	CDR3	DNA
.	TRBJ1-5	TRBV15	.	CATSRDLGGGQPQHF	TGTGCCACCAGCAGAGATCTCGGGGGCGGTCAGCCCCAGCATTTT
many	TRBJ2-1	TRBV7-3	.	CASSLLPRDWDQGPNEQFF	TGTGCCAGCAGCTTACTACCTCGTGATTGGGACCAAGGCCCCAATGAGCAGTTCTTC
.	TRBJ1-1	TRBV5-1	TRBD1	CASSLQGALNTEAFF	TGCGCCAGCAGCTTACAGGGGGCCCTAAATACTGAAGCTTTCTTT
few	TRBJ2-1	TRBV7-9	.	CASSFSREYGEQFF	TGTGCCAGCAGCTTTAGCAGGGAATATGGTGAGCAGTTCTTC
.	TRBJ1-3	TRBV27	TRBD1	CASSFTGVGNTIYF	TGTGCCAGCAGTTTTACAGGGGTCGGAAACACCATATATTTT
few	TRBJ2-1	TRBV9	TRBD2	CASSALAGVRGEQFF	TGTGCCAGCAGCGCACTAGCGGGAGTTCGGGGTGAGCAGTTCTTC
few	TRBJ1-2	TRBV18	TRBD1	CASSPRGQGDGYTF	TGTGCCAGCTCACCACGGGGACAGGGGGACGGCTACACCTTC
many	TRBJ2-3	TRBV29-1	.	CSVDTGSTDTQYF	TGCAGCGTTGACACGGGGAGCACAGATACGCAGTATTTT
many	TRBJ2-2	TRBV11-1	TRBD2	CASSSSGNTGELFF	TGTGCCAGCAGCTCTAGCGGGAACACCGGGGAGCTGTTTTTT
.	TRBJ1-2	TRBV19	.	CASSFDGTPRHGYTF	TGTGCCAGTAGTTTCGACGGGACTCCTAGACATGGCTACACCTTC
many	TRBJ2-7	TRBV7-9	TRBD1	CASSLAGTGSYEQYF	TGTGCCAGCAGCCTAGCCGGGACAGGGAGCTACGAGCAGTACTTC
.	TRBJ1-5	TRBV7-8	.	CASSPRMTGAQPQHF	TGTGCCAGCAGCCCCAGGATGACGGGAGCACAGCCCCAGCATTTT
.	TRBJ2-2	TRBV13	TRBD2	CASSATSEHFPGELFF	TGTGCCAGCAGCGCTACTAGCGAACATTTCCCCGGGGAGCTGTTTTTT
once	TRBJ2-7	TRBV7-8	TRBD1	CASSLGPDRAYEQYF	TGTGCCAGCAGCTTAGGGCCGGACAGGGCCTACGAGCAGTACTTC
many	TRBJ2-3	TRBV5-1	TRBD2	CASGGRSDTQYF	TGCGCCAGCGGCGGGAGGTCAGATACGCAGTATTTT
few	TRBJ1-2	TRBV6-5	.	CASSYSIQGDGYTF	TGTGCCAGCAGTTACTCGATCCAGGGCGATGGCTACACCTTC
.	TRBJ2-1	TRBV2	.	CASSPSVRVLYNEQFF	TGTGCCAGCAGTCCCTCCGTGCGGGTTCTGTACAATGAGCAGTTCTTC
few	TRBJ1-6	TRBV3-1	.	CAASLQGNSPLHF	TGTGCCGCCAGCTTACAGGGTAATTCACCCCTCCACTTT
many	TRBJ2-3	TRBV11-2	TRBD1	CASSPQGARTDTQYF	TGTGCCAGCAGCCCCCAGGGGGCTCGCACAGATACGCAGTATTTT
.	TRBJ1-5	TRBV20-1	.	CSVSPGVDQPQHF	TGCAGTGTATCCCCGGGGGTAGATCAGCCCCAGCATTTT
few	TRBJ1-2	TRBV4-3	.	CASSQDPRSSYGYTF	TGCGCCAGCAGCCAAGATCCACGTAGCTCCTATGGCTACACCTTC
many	TRBJ1-1	TRBV30	.	CAWSKGDTEAFF	TGTGCCTGGAGTAAGGGCGACACTGAAGCTTTCTTT
.	TRBJ2-7	TRBV19	.	CASQGRPSYEQYF	TGTGCCAGTCAAGGGAGACCCTCCTACGAGCAGTACTTC
.	TRBJ2-2	TRBV2	TRBD1	CASSVPGQGASTGELFF	TGTGCCAGCAGTGTACCGGGACAGGGGGCTTCCACCGGGGAGCTGTTTTTT
many	TRBJ2-3	TRBV27	TRBD2	CASSPYGRITDTQYF	TGTGCCAGCAGTCCCTACGGGAGGATTACAGATACGCAGTATTTT
many	TRBJ2-7	TRBV11-2	TRBD2	CASSLEGGGTYEQYF	TGTGCCAGCAGCTTAGAGGGCGGGGGTACCTACGAGCAGTACTTC
.	TRBJ2-7	TRBV12-3/TRBV12-4	.	CASSPRLADSSYEQYF	TGTGCCAGCTCACCACGGTTAGCGGACAGCTCCTACGAGCAGTACTTC